These 8 T cell receptor beta chains were sequenced from one sample in a study of monozygotic twins with inflammatory bowel disease. TCRdb reprocessed the 5' RACE reads and keeps a single row for each CDR3 protein, giving no DNA. The sample table includes over 35,000 distinct CDR3 sequences. Sequencing was carried out using blood. The receptor source for this set is a human donor with ulcerative colitis or Crohn's disease, or a healthy co-twin of an affected twin (not recorded which).

V gene TRBV20-1 combines with J gene TRBJ2-1. There are 15 residues in the CDR3. The germline V gene has CDR1 DFQATT and CDR2 SNEGSKA (reference sequence). The CDR3 loop is CSARDTASSYNEQFF.

The chain uses TRBV6-2 or TRBV6-3 and TRBJ2-2; no DNA is available, so the TRBD1 call from TCRdb remains unchecked. The germline CDR1 and CDR2 sequences are MNHEY and SVGEGT. The CDR3 extends over 14 amino acids. The CDR3 region is CASTPITGAGELFF.

The V call is TRBV5-1, the J call TRBJ2-7; TCRdb gives TRBD1 as the D gene, but with no DNA this cannot be confirmed. Germline CDR1 reads SGHRS; CDR2 reads YFSETQ. The CDR3 contains 15 residues. The CDR3 spells CASSSAGQGAREQYF.

The chain has TRBV19 and TRBJ2-7; checking the TCRdb D call of TRBD2 is not possible without DNA. CDR1 and CDR2 from the germline V gene are LNHDA and SQIVND (reference sequence). This CDR3 region has 12 residues. CDR3 residues: CASSLRAGEQYF.

The chain recombines TRBV2 with TRBJ2-7; absent DNA, TCRdb's TRBD2 call cannot be checked. Per germline, CDR1 SNHLY and CDR2 FYNNEI. The CDR3 runs 14 residues. CDR3 sequence: CASRSSSGSYEQYF.

The chain links TRBV5-1 to TRBJ1-2; TCRdb calls TRBD1, which cannot be checked without DNA. The CDR3 is 15 residues long. The germline V gene has CDR1 SGHRS and CDR2 YFSETQ. CDR3 in amino acids: CASSLTARGQSGYTF.

The chain carries TRBV7-9 and TRBJ1-1; there is no DNA to check the TCRdb D call of TRBD1. The CDR3 runs 14 residues. Looked up from germline, CDR1 is SEHNR and CDR2 is FQNEAQ (reference sequence). The CDR3: CASSLSQGHTEAFF.

The chain has TRBV24-1 and TRBJ2-7; TCRdb designates TRBD1, a call that cannot be tested without DNA. Germline V lookup: CDR1 KGHDR, CDR2 SFDVKD. The CDR3 extends over 15 amino acids. The CDR3 is CATSDPDVLSYEQYF.